Presented here are 21 T cell receptor beta chains from one specimen sequenced in a study of blood T cell repertoires in COVID-19 (dated by TCRdb to the early 2020s). The method behind the library was the immunoSEQ multiplex PCR assay. TCRdb provides this immuneACCESS table in a form limited to in-frame rearrangements. Some clones are lacking; in checked studies, under half of them reflect an unresolved V gene, and why the rest are absent is not known. Across this sample there are about 220,000 clones, with 65% to 85% seen only once. The ten most abundant clones make up 13% of the sample. The sample comprised peripheral blood. These receptors were collected from a human donor in a cohort sampled during active COVID-19.

The count of this clone is one. The rearrangement joins TRBV6-5 to TRBJ1-3; D is possibly TRBD1 (6 bases). V lost 8 bases, J lost 8 bases, and 16 bases lay in between. The CDR3 has 13 residues. Germline V gene sequence: CDR1 MNHEY, CDR2 SVGAGI. CDR3 region: CASRPGGQDTIYF. CDR3 coding DNA: TGTGCCAGCCGGCCGGGGGGGCAGGACACCATATATTTT.

The chain links TRBV4-2 to TRBJ2-3; D possibly corresponds to TRBD2 (6 bases). CDR3 length: 16 residues. Deletions cut 1 base from V and 1 base from J, with 12 bases between. The germline V gene encodes CDR1 LGHNA and CDR2 YNFKEQ. The CDR3 DNA sequence: TGTGCCAGCAGCCAAGGCGTCGGGAGAGGCACAGATACGCAGTATTTT. Amino acids: CASSQGVGRGTDTQYF.

A note on this clone: Other DNA sequences in the same sample also yield this CDR3. The gene calls are TRBV4-1 and TRBJ1-1; possible D gene TRBD1, 5 bases. Per germline, CDR1 MGHRA and CDR2 YSYEKL. The length of the CDR3 is 15 residues. Trimming pared 0 bases from V and 0 bases from J, leaving 8 bases between. The CDR3 region has the DNA TGCGCCAGCAGCCAAGAGGGGGGAGTGAACACTGAAGCTTTCTTT. Translated: CASSQEGGVNTEAFF.

This chain connects TRBV6-5 to TRBJ2-1, with D possibly being TRBD2 (6 bases). In germline, CDR1 is MNHEY, CDR2 SVGAGI. The CDR3 runs to 15 residues. The ends were cut back, 6 bases at V and 0 bases at J, with 12 bases in the middle. CDR3 protein: CASRGGLSSYNEQFF. The CDR3 DNA follows: TGTGCCAGCAGGGGAGGTCTTAGCTCCTACAATGAGCAGTTCTTC.

V is TRBV5-4 and J is TRBJ1-1, with 10 bases matching TRBD1. The germline V gene encodes CDR1 SGHNT and CDR2 YYREEE (reference sequence). The CDR3 is 15 residues long. Unmatched junction bases numbered 8, after V lost 4 bases and J lost 5 bases. CDR3 DNA: TGTGCCAGCAGCGCCAGGACAGGGGGAGGTACTGAAGCTTTCTTT. Translated, it gives CASSARTGGGTEAFF. Full variable domain (rest looked up from reference TRBV5-4 and TRBJ1-1): ETGVTQSPTHLIKTRGQQVTLRCSSQSGHNTVSWYQQALGQGPQFIFQYYREEENGRGNFPPRFSGLQFPNYSSELNVNALELDDSALYLCASSARTGGGTEAFFGQGTRLTVV.

The chain is built from TRBV3-1 (or the pseudogene TRBV3-2) and TRBJ2-2; the D gene is possibly TRBD1 (6 bases). Germline V lookup: CDR1 LGHDT, CDR2 YNNKEL (reference sequence). V was pared by 6 bases and J by 0 bases, with 11 bases between. The CDR3 spans 15 residues. CDR3 in DNA: TGTGCCAGCAGTCGGACAGTCGCGAACACCGGGGAGCTGTTTTTT. The encoded protein is CASSRTVANTGELFF.

The J gene is TRBJ2-3, the V gene TRBV5-6; 8 bases line up with TRBD2. With 4 bases clipped from V and 3 bases from J, the junction kept 10 bases outside the gene matches. Germline loops: CDR1 SGHDT, CDR2 YYEEEE. The CDR3 sequence is 16 residues long. The CDR3 sequence: CASSLLSGLGTDTQYF. The CDR3 coding sequence is TGTGCCAGCAGCCTCCTATCGGGACTAGGGACAGATACGCAGTATTTT.

The chain joins TRBV6-2 or TRBV6-3 to TRBJ2-2; 8 bases align to TRBD2. The CDR3 length is 14 residues. The germline V gene encodes CDR1 MNHEY and CDR2 SVGEGT. The junction had 7 bases not matched to a gene; V was cut back by 5 bases and J by 8 bases. The CDR3 protein is CASSGSGVWGELFF. The CDR3 DNA sequence: TGTGCCAGCAGTGGTAGCGGGGTTTGGGGGGAGCTGTTTTTT.

The rearrangement links TRBV6-6 to TRBJ1-1, with a tentative D call TRBD1 (6 bases). Deletions cut 0 bases from V and 5 bases from J, with 13 bases between. The CDR3 totals 15 residues. In germline, CDR1 is MNHNY, CDR2 SVGAGI (reference sequence). CDR3 in amino acids: CASSYSTGGQTEAFF. The CDR3 DNA reads as TGTGCCAGCAGTTACTCGACCGGGGGGCAAACTGAAGCTTTCTTT.

This clone came up a few times. The CDR3: CASSPPVLASTDTQYF. In DNA form, the CDR3 reads TGTGCCAGCAGTCCTCCTGTATTGGCTAGCACAGATACGCAGTATTTT. J is TRBJ2-3 and V is TRBV28; no firm D call. V lost 5 bases and J 0 bases, leaving 15 bases between the germline ends. The CDR3 length is 16 residues. Germline assignment: CDR1 MDHEN and CDR2 SYDVKM.

The chain couples TRBV2 to TRBJ1-2; perhaps TRBD1 as D (5 bases). CDR3 size: 13 residues. V was trimmed by 5 bases and J by 3 bases, leaving 10 bases between them. The germline CDR1 and CDR2 sequences are SNHLY and FYNNEI. CDR3 region: CASSPQAYYGYTF. CDR3 bases: TGTGCCAGCAGTCCACAGGCTTACTATGGCTACACCTTC.

J is TRBJ2-7 and V is TRBV29-1, with D tentatively TRBD2 (5 bases). This CDR3 has 15 residues. The germline V gene has CDR1 SQVTM and CDR2 ANQGSEA. Trimming cost V 5 bases and J 1 base, with 18 bases left between them. The CDR3: CSVRAAGFGSYEQYF. CDR3 bases: TGCAGCGTTCGAGCGGCGGGTTTCGGTTCCTACGAGCAGTACTTC.

The chain recombines TRBV6-5 with TRBJ2-1; D is perhaps TRBD2 (5 bases). The CDR3 is 14 residues long. CDR1 and CDR2 from the germline V gene are MNHEY and SVGAGI. With 9 bases removed from V and 3 bases from J, the gap between germline ends came to 15 bases. The CDR3 reads CASTRSAHYNEQFF. The CDR3 DNA follows: TGTGCCAGTACTAGGTCAGCCCACTACAATGAGCAGTTCTTC.

This chain connects TRBV28 to TRBJ1-2; 10 bases match TRBD1. Trimming at V came to 5 bases and at J to 7 bases, leaving 10 bases not matched to a gene. This CDR3 is 15 amino acids long. Per the germline V gene, CDR1 is MDHEN and CDR2 is SYDVKM. CDR3 residues: CASSPHPDRGSGYTF. CDR3 DNA sequence: TGTGCCAGCAGTCCCCACCCGGACAGGGGGTCTGGCTACACCTTC.

V gene TRBV10-3 combines with J gene TRBJ2-1, with 11 nucleotides matching TRBD2. Unmatched junction bases numbered 5, after V lost 6 bases and J lost 1 base. The CDR3 runs to 16 residues. Germline V gene lookup returns CDR1 ENHRY and CDR2 SYGVKD. The DNA of the CDR3 is TGTGCCATCAGGGGACTAGCGGATTATTCCTACAATGAGCAGTTCTTC. Translation: CAIRGLADYSYNEQFF.

This chain uses TRBV27 with TRBJ2-7; 7 bases are a match to TRBD2. V lost 3 bases and J lost 3; bases outside the gene matches: 5. CDR1 MNHEY and CDR2 SMNVEV come from the germline V gene (reference sequence). CDR3 size: 14 residues. The CDR3 region is CASSFSGVYYEQYF. The CDR3 coding sequence is TGTGCCAGCAGTTTCAGCGGGGTTTACTACGAGCAGTACTTC.

The gene calls are TRBV4-2 and TRBJ1-5; D gene unclear. CDR3 size: 15 residues. CDR1 and CDR2 (germline): LGHNA, YNFKEQ. Trimming stripped 2 bases from V and 0 bases from J, with 8 bases between. The DNA for the CDR3 is TGTGCCAGCAGCCAACAGGCTAATAGCAATCAGCCCCAGCATTTT. Amino acids: CASSQQANSNQPQHF.

Within the sample, this clone is medium-sized. V and J are TRBV30 and TRBJ2-5; D is unclear. The ends were cut back, 1 base at V and 4 bases at J, with 10 bases in the middle. Looked up from germline, CDR1 is GTSNPN and CDR2 is SVGIG (reference sequence). The CDR3 extends over 13 amino acids. The CDR3 nucleotides read TGTGCCTGGAGTGGCTCCCACGGAGAGACCCAGTACTTC. The encoded protein is CAWSGSHGETQYF. Supplemented by reference TRBV30 and TRBJ2-5, the full variable domain reads SQTIHQWPATLVQPVGSPLSLECTVEGTSNPNLYWYRQAAGRGLQLLFYSVGIGQISSEVPQNLSASRPQDRQFILSSKKLLLSDSGFYLCAWSGSHGETQYFGPGTRLLVL.

J is TRBJ2-1 and V is TRBV19, with 11 positions matching TRBD2. The CDR3 contains 15 residues. The V gene end was trimmed by 4 bases and the J gene end by 12 bases; junction bases not matched to a gene: 11. CDR1 is LNHDA and CDR2 is SQIVND in the germline V gene (reference sequence). In nucleotides, the CDR3 is TGTGCCAGTAGTAGCGGCCCAACTAGCGGGAGTCGGCAGTTCTTC. Protein product: CASSSGPTSGSRQFF. Filled out from reference TRBV19 and TRBJ2-1, the complete variable domain reads DGGITQSPKYLFRKEGQNVTLSCEQNLNHDAMYWYRQDPGQGLRLIYYSQIVNDFQKGDIAEGYSVSREKKESFPLTVTSAQKNPTAFYLCASSSGPTSGSRQFFGPGTRLTVL.

J is TRBJ1-6 and V is TRBV28, with 9 bases that match TRBD1. The V segment lost 6 bases and the J segment 9 bases; nucleotides outside the gene matches: 9. Germline CDR1 MDHEN, CDR2 SYDVKM. The CDR3 runs to 15 residues. Here the CDR3 reads CASSPSGTGTSPLHF. CDR3 coding DNA: TGTGCCAGCAGCCCCTCCGGGACAGGGACTTCACCCCTCCACTTT.

The chain links TRBV6-5 to TRBJ1-1, with a weak D call TRBD1 (6 bases). V lost 2 bases and J 1 base, leaving 8 bases between the germline ends. The CDR3 consists of 14 residues. The germline V gene encodes CDR1 MNHEY and CDR2 SVGAGI. Here the CDR3 DNA reads TGTGCCAGCAGTTACGGACAGAAGAACACTGAAGCTTTCTTT. As protein: CASSYGQKNTEAFF.